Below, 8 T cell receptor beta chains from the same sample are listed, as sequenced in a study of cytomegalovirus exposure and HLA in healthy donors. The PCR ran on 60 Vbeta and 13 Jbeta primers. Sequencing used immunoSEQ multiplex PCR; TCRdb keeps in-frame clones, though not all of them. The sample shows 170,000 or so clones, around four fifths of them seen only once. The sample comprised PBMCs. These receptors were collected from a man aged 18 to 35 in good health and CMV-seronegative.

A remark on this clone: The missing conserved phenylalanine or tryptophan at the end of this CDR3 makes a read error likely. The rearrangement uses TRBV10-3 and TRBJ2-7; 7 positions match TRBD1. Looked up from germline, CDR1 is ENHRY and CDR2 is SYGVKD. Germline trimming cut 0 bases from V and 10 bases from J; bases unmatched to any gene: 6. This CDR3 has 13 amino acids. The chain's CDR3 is CAISESRDSPQYL. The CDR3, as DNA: TGTGCCATCAGTGAGTCGAGGGACAGCCCCCAGTACCTC.

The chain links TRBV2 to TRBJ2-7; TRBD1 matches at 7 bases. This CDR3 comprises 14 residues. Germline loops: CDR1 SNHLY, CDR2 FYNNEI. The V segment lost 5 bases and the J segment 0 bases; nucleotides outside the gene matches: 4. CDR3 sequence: CASSTGQDSYEQYF. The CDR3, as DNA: TGTGCCAGCAGTACTGGACAGGACTCCTACGAGCAGTACTTC.

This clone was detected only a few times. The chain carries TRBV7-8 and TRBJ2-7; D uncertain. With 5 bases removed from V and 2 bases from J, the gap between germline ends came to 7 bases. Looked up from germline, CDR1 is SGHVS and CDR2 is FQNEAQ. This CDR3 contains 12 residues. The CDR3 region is CASSHGTYEQYF. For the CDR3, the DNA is TGTGCCAGCAGCCACGGTACCTACGAGCAGTACTTC. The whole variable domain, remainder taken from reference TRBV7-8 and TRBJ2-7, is GAGVSQSPRYKVAKRGQDVALRCDPISGHVSLFWYQQALGQGPEFLTYFQNEAQLDKSGLPSDRFFAERPEGSVSTLKIQRTQQEDSAVYLCASSHGTYEQYFGPGTRLTVT.

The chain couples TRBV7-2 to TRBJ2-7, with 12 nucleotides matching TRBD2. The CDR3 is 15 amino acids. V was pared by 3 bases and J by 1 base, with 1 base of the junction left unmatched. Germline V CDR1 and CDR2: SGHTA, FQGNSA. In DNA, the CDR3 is TGTGCCAGCAGCTTTGGACTAGCGGGATCCTACGAGCAGTACTTC. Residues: CASSFGLAGSYEQYF.

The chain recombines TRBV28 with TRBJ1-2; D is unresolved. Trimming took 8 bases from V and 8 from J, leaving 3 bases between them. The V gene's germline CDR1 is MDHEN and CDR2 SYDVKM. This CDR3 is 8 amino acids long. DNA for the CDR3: TGTGCCAGCGGCGGCTACACCTTC. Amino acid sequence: CASGGYTF.

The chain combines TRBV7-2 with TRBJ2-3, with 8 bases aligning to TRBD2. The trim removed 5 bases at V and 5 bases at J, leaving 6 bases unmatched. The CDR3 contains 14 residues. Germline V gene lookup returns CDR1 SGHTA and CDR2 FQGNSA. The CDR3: CASSPSGSRDTQYF. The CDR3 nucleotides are TGTGCCAGCAGCCCCAGCGGGAGTAGAGATACGCAGTATTTT.

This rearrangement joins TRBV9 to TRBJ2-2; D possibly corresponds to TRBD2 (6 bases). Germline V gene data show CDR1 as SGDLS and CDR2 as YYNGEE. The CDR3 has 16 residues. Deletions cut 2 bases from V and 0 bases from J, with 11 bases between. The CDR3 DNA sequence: TGTGCCAGCAGCGTGGGACTCCTTACGAACACCGGGGAGCTGTTTTTT. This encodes CASSVGLLTNTGELFF.

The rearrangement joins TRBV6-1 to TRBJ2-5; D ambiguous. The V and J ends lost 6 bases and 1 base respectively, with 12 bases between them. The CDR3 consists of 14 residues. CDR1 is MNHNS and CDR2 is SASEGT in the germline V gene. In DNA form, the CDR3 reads TGTGCCAGCAGCCTTCTAGAGAGCCAAGAGACCCAGTACTTC. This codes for CASSLLESQETQYF.